This T cell receptor (beta chain) was sequenced in a study of cytomegalovirus exposure and HLA in healthy donors. Whole-study context: Earlier sequencing of about 179 million T cells yielded 95 million to 120 million unique TCR beta sequences.

Use of 60 Vbeta and 13 Jbeta primers characterized the PCR. Some clones are missing from TCRdb's copy, which holds only in-frame ones; the method was immunoSEQ multiplex PCR. The sample carries 70,000 to 100,000 clones, over 75% recorded once. Germline V gene lookup returns CDR1 SGHNT and CDR2 YYREEE (reference sequence). Trimming pared 3 bases from V and 4 bases from J, leaving 12 bases between. This CDR3 has 14 residues. With regard to this clone: Its antigen is still unknown.

Findings and caveats of the study: 87-base-pair reads could not separate some V segments, including TRBV6-2 and TRBV6-3. Researchers catalogued approximately 170 TCR beta chains as cytomegalovirus-associated.

The V and J genes are TRBV5-4 and TRBJ2-3, with D tentatively TRBD2 (5 bases). This clonotype was obtained from a man aged 18 to 29 in good health and CMV-seronegative. Sequencing was carried out using PBMCs. The CDR3 loop is CASSSTTSADTQYF. The CDR3, as DNA: TGTGCCAGCAGCTCCACTACTAGTGCAGATACGCAGTATTTT.